Detailed here is one T cell receptor (beta chain). A J-beta primer mix and a sample-barcoded 5' primer were used in a second PCR of roughly 6 to 12 cycles. Every cDNA molecule carried a tag from a template-switch adaptor bearing 12 random nucleotides. TCRdb passed the 5' RACE reads through MiXCR, listing each CDR3 protein once. The top ten hold around 20% of the sample, which has under 800,000 distinct CDR3 sequences, 35% to 45% seen once. The record originates from a study of blood T cells in healthy people across ages. V was clipped by 5 bases and J by 5 bases, with 12 bases between them. The length of the CDR3 is 13 residues. Germline V gene lookup returns CDR1 SEHNR and CDR2 FQNEAQ (reference sequence).

Sequencing was carried out using blood. This receptor was taken from a woman in her sixties or seventies in good health. The chain has TRBV7-9 and TRBJ2-5; D is uncertain. In nucleotides, the CDR3 is TGTGCCAGCAGCCAAGGTGGCTGGGAGACCCAGTACTTC. Translation gives CASSQGGWETQYF. Using reference TRBV7-9 and TRBJ2-5 for the parts outside the CDR3, the full variable domain is DTGVSQNPRHKITKRGQNVTFRCDPISEHNRLYWYRQTLGQGPEFLTYFQNEAQLEKSRLLSDRFSAERPKGSFSTLEIQRTEQGDSAMYLCASSQGGWETQYFGPGTRLLVL.